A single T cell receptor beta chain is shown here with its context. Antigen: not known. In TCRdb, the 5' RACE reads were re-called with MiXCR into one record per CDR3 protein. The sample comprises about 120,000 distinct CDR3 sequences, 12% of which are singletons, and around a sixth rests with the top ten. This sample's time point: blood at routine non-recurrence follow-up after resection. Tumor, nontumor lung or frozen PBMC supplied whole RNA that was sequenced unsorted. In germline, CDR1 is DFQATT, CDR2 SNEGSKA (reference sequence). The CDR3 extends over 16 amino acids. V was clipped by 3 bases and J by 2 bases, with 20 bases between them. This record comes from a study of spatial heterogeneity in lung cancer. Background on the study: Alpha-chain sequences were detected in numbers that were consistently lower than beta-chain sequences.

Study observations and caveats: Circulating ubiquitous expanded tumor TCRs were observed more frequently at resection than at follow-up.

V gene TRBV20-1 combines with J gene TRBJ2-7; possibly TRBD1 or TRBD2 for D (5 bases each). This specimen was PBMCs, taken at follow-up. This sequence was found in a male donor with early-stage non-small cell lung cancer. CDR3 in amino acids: CSARGSGAGSTYEQYF. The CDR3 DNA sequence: TGCAGTGCTAGGGGCTCCGGGGCAGGGTCGACCTACGAGCAGTACTTC.